This T cell receptor beta chain emerged from a study of shared clonotypes between healthy human individuals. Study overall: Donors had three CD4 naive, three CD4 memory, two CD8 naive and one CD8 memory plate apiece.

Every subset had its genomic DNA shared out evenly among several immunoSEQ plates. Assay: immunoSEQ multiplex PCR; the TCRdb copy retains only in-frame clones and omits some. The sample consists of approximately 740,000 clones, over 65% of them appearing once. Study-wide results and limits: Donors were few, which limited the genetic and exposure-history diversity represented. The generation probabilities recorded for non-shared clonotypes fell below those of clonotypes shared by all four donors.

CDR1 SEHNR and CDR2 FQNEAQ come from the germline V gene (reference sequence). The V gene end was trimmed by 5 bases and the J gene end by 0 bases; junction bases not matched to a gene: 3. The CDR3 has 14 residues. This clone is a singleton in its sample. Its specificity is not known. The sequencing input was memory CD4+ T cells sorted from blood. The sample's subset: CD45RA-negative fraction. The J gene is TRBJ2-7, the V gene TRBV7-9; 8 bases map to TRBD2. The receptor was isolated from a woman younger than 45 in good health. CDR3 loop: CASSRTSSSYEQYF. The CDR3 DNA reads TGTGCCAGCAGCAGGACTAGCAGCTCCTACGAGCAGTACTTC.